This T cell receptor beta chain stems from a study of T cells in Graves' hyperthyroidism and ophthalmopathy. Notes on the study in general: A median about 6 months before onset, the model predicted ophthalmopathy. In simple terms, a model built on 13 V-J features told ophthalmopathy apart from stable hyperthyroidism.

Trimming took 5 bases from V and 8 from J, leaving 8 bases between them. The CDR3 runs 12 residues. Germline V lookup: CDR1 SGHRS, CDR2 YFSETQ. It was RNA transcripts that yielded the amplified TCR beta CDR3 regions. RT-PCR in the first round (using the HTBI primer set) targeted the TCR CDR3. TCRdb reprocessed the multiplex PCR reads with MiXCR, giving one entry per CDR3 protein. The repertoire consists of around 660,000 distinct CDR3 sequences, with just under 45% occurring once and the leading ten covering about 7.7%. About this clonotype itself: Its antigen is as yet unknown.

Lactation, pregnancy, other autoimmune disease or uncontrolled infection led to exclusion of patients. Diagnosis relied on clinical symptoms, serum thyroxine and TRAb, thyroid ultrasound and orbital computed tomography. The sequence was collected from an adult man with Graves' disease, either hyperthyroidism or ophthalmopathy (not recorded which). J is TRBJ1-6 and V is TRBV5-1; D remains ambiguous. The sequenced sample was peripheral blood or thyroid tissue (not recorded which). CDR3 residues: CASRTRDSPLHF. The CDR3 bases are TGCGCCAGCAGGACCCGGGATTCACCCCTCCACTTT.